A selection of T cell receptor beta chains follows, all from one sample in a study of radiation and T cells in renal cell carcinoma. Assay: immunoSEQ multiplex PCR; the TCRdb copy retains only in-frame clones and omits some. The profile shows 130,000 to 150,000 clones, over 75% of them singletons. Sequences were derived from blood, sampled from a patient whose treatment included radiotherapy and nephrectomy. The receptors originated from a woman aged 50 to 60 with renal cell carcinoma. Each CDR3 is given with its conserved first and last residue. Fields, in order: J gene, clone size, D gene, V gene, CDR3 DNA, CDR3 protein. D genes are given only for firm matches. The size of a clone is reported for some rows only, either as once, few or many, or as a class for expanded clones.

J gene: TRBJ2-1
clone size: -
D gene: -
V gene: TRBV6-5
CDR3 DNA: TGTGCCAGCAGGTCGCCTGGCTCCTACAATGAGCAGTTCTTC
CDR3 protein: CASRSPGSYNEQFF

J gene: TRBJ2-2
clone size: -
D gene: TRBD1
V gene: TRBV7-9
CDR3 DNA: TGTGCCAGCACCCAGGGGGACGGACGTTCCGGGGAGCTGTTTTTT
CDR3 protein: CASTQGDGRSGELFF

J gene: TRBJ1-2
clone size: once
D gene: TRBD1
V gene: TRBV27
CDR3 DNA: TGTGCCAGCAGTTTCGAGCCGGGACAGGGGATGTACTATGGCTACACCTTC
CDR3 protein: CASSFEPGQGMYYGYTF

J gene: TRBJ2-5
clone size: -
D gene: -
V gene: TRBV25-1
CDR3 DNA: TGTGCCAGCGCTAGTTTATTAGCGGCCCAAGAGACCCAGTACTTC
CDR3 protein: CASASLLAAQETQYF

J gene: TRBJ1-4
clone size: -
D gene: -
V gene: TRBV25-1
CDR3 DNA: TGTGCCAGCAGGCCAGGGCCAAGTGAAAAACTGTTTTTT
CDR3 protein: CASRPGPSEKLFF

J gene: TRBJ2-3
clone size: once
D gene: -
V gene: TRBV29-1
CDR3 DNA: TGCAGCGTTGAAGAAGTGGGCACAGATACGCAGTATTTT
CDR3 protein: CSVEEVGTDTQYF

J gene: TRBJ1-1
clone size: -
D gene: -
V gene: TRBV7-2
CDR3 DNA: TGTGCCAGCAGCTTTCAGGGGCAGAACACTGAAGCTTTCTTT
CDR3 protein: CASSFQGQNTEAFF

J gene: TRBJ2-1
clone size: -
D gene: TRBD1
V gene: TRBV6-5
CDR3 DNA: TGTGCCAGCAGTTACTCCGGGACAGGGAACAATGAGCAGTTCTTC
CDR3 protein: CASSYSGTGNNEQFF

J gene: TRBJ2-7
clone size: -
D gene: -
V gene: TRBV19
CDR3 DNA: TGTGCCAGTAGTACCATCGACAAGGGCCCCTTATCCTACGAGCAGTACTTC
CDR3 protein: CASSTIDKGPLSYEQYF

J gene: TRBJ1-6
clone size: -
D gene: TRBD1
V gene: TRBV4-2
CDR3 DNA: TGTGCCAGCAGCCGACGGCCCGGGACAGGGGAGTCACCCCTCCACTTT
CDR3 protein: CASSRRPGTGESPLHF